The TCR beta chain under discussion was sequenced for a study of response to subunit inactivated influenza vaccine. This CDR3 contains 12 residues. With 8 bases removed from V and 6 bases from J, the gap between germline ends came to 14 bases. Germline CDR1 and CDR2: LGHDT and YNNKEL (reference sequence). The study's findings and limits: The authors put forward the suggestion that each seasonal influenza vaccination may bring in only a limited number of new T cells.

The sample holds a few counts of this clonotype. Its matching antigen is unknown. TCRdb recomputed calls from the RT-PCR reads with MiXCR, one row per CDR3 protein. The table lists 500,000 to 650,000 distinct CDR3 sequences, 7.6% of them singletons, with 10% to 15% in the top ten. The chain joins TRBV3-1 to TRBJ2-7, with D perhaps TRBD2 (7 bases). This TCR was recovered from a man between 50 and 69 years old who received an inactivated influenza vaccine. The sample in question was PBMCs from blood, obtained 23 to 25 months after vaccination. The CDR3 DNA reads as TGTGCCAGCGGGCGGGGGCGCGGCGAGCAGTACTTC. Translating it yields CASGRGRGEQYF.